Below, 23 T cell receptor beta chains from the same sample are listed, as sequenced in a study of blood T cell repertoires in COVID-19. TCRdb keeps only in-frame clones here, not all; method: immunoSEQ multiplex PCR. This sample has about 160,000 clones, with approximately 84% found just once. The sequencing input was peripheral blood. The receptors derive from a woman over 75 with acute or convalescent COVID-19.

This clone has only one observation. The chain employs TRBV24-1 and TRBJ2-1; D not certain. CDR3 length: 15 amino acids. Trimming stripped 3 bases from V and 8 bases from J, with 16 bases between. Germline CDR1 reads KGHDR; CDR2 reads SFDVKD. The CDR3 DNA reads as TGTGCCACCAGTGATGGTCGAGTCATGGGCGATGAGCAGTTCTTC. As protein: CATSDGRVMGDEQFF.

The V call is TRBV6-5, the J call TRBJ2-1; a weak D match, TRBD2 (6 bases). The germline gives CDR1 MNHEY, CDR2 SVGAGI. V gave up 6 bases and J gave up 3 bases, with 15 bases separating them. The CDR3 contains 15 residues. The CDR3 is CASSLGGGNYNEQFF. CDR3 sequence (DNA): TGTGCCAGCAGCCTCGGTGGGGGGAACTACAATGAGCAGTTCTTC.

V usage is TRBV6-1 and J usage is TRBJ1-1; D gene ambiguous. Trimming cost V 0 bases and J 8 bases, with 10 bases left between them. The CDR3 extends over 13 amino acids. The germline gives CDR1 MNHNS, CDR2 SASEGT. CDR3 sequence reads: CASSEAFWLEAFF. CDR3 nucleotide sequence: TGTGCCAGCAGTGAAGCCTTTTGGCTCGAAGCTTTCTTT.

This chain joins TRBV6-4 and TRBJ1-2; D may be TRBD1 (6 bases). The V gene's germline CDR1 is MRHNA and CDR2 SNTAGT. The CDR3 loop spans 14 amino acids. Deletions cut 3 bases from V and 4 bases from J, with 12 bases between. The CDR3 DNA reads TGTGCCAGCAGTGAGACAGGTCCTCCCTATGGCTACACCTTC. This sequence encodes CASSETGPPYGYTF.

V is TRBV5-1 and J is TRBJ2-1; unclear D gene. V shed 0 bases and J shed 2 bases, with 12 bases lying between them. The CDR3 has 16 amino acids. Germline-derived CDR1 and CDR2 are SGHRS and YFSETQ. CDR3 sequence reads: CASSLAFGGTYNEQFF. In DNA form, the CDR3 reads TGCGCCAGCAGCTTGGCGTTCGGCGGAACCTACAATGAGCAGTTCTTC.

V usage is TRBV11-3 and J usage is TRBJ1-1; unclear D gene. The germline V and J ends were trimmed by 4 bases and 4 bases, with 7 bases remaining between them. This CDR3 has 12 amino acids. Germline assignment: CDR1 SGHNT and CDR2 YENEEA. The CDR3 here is CASSSLGTEAFF. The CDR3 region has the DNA TGTGCCAGCAGCTCCCTCGGCACTGAAGCTTTCTTT.

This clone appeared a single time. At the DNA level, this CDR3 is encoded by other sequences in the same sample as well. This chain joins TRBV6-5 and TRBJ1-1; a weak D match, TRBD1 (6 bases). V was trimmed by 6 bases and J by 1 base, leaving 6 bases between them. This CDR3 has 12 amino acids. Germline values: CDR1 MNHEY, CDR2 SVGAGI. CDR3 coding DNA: TGTGCCAGCAGGGGGGCGAACACTGAAGCTTTCTTT. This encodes CASRGANTEAFF.

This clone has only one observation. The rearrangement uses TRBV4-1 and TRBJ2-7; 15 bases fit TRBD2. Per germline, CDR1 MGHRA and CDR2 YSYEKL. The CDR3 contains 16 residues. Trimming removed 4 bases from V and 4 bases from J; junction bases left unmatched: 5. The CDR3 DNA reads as TGCGCCAGCAGCCGCGGACTAGCGGGAGGGGGGTACGAGCAGTACTTC. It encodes CASSRGLAGGGYEQYF.

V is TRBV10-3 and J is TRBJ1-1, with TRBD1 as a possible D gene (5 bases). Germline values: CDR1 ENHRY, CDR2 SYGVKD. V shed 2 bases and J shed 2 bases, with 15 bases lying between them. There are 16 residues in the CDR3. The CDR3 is CAISEPRGGGNTEAFF. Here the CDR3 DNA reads TGTGCCATCAGTGAGCCCAGAGGCGGGGGAAACACTGAAGCTTTCTTT.

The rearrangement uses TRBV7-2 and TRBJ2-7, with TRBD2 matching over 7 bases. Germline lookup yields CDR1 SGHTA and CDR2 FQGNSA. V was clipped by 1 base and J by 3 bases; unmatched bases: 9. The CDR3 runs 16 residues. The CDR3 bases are TGTGCCAGCAGCTTAGGGGGAGCGGGGAGTTACTACGAGCAGTACTTC. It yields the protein CASSLGGAGSYYEQYF. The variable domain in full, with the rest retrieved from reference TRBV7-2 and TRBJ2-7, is GAGVSQSPSNKVTEKGKDVELRCDPISGHTALYWYRQSLGQGLEFLIYFQGNSAPDKSGLPSDRFSAERTGGSVSTLTIQRTQQEDSAVYLCASSLGGAGSYYEQYFGPGTRLTVT.

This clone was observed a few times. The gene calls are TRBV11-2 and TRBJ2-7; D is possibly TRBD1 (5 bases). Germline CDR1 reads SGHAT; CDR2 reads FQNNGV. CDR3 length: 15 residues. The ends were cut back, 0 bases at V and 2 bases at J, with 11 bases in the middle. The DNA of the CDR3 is TGTGCCAGCAGCTTAGAGGCACAGGTGGCCTACGAGCAGTACTTC. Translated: CASSLEAQVAYEQYF.

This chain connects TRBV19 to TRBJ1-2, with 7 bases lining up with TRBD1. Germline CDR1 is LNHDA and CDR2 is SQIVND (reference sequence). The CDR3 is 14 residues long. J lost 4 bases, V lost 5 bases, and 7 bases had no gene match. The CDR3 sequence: CASSAMDRTYGYTF. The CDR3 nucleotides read TGTGCCAGTAGTGCTATGGACAGGACCTATGGCTACACCTTC. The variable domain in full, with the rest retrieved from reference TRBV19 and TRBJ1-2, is DGGITQSPKYLFRKEGQNVTLSCEQNLNHDAMYWYRQDPGQGLRLIYYSQIVNDFQKGDIAEGYSVSREKKESFPLTVTSAQKNPTAFYLCASSAMDRTYGYTFGSGTRLTVV.

The DNA of the CDR3 is TGTGCCAGCAGCAAGGGGGCAGGGAGGTACAATGAGCAGTTCTTC. Its translation is CASSKGAGRYNEQFF. This sequence joins TRBV11-3 and TRBJ2-1; perhaps TRBD1 as D (7 bases). The CDR3 contains 15 residues. V lost 5 bases, J lost 4 bases, and 15 bases lay in between. CDR1 is SGHNT, CDR2 YENEEA, per germline. Full variable domain (missing parts from reference TRBV11-3 and TRBJ2-1): EAGVVQSPRYKIIEKKQPVAFWCNPISGHNTLYWYLQNLGQGPELLIRYENEEAVDDSQLPKDRFSAERLKGVDSTLKIQPAELGDSAVYLCASSKGAGRYNEQFFGPGTRLTVL.

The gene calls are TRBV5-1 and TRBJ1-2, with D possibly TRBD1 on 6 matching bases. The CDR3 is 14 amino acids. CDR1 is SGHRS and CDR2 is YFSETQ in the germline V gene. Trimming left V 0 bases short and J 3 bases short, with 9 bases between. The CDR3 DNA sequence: TGCGCCAGCAGCTTGGGACAGGCAGACTATGGCTACACCTTC. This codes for CASSLGQADYGYTF.

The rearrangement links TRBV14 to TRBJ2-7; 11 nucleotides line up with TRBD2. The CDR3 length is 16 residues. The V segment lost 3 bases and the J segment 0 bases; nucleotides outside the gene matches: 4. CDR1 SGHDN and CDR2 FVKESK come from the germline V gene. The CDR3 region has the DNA TGTGCCAGCAGCCAGTTGACTAGCGGGAACTCCTACGAGCAGTACTTC. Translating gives CASSQLTSGNSYEQYF.

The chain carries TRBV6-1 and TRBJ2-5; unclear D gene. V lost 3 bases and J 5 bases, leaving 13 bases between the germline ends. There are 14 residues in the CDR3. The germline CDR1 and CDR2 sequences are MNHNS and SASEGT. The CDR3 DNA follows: TGTGCCAGCAGTGAGGGTCCGAGGATGGAGACCCAGTACTTC. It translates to CASSEGPRMETQYF.

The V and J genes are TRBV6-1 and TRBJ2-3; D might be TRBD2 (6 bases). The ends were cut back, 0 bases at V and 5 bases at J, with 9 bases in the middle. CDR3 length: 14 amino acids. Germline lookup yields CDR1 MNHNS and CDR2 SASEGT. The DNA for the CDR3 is TGTGCCAGCAGTGAAGCTTCCGGGGGAGATACGCAGTATTTT. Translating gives CASSEASGGDTQYF.

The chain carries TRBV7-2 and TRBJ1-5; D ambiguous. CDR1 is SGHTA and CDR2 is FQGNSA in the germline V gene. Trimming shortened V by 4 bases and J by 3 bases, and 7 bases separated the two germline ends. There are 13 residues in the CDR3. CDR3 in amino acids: CASSSSYNQPQHF. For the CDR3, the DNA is TGTGCCAGCAGCTCCTCCTACAATCAGCCCCAGCATTTT.

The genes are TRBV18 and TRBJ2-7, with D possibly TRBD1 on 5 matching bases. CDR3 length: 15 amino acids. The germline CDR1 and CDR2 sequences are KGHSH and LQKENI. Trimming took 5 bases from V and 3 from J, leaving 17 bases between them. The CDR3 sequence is CASSVTDSGLYEQYF. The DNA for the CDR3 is TGTGCCAGCTCAGTTACCGACAGTGGGCTCTACGAGCAGTACTTC. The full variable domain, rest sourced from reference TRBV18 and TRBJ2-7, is NAGVMQNPRHLVRRRGQEARLRCSPMKGHSHVYWYRQLPEEGLKFMVYLQKENIIDESGMPKERFSAEFPKEGPSILRIQQVVRGDSAAYFCASSVTDSGLYEQYFGPGTRLTVT.

The CDR3 here is CASSPRGAAQYF. CDR3 bases: TGTGCCAGCAGTCCCCGGGGGGCAGCGCAGTATTTT. V is TRBV6-2 or TRBV6-3 and J is TRBJ2-3; D possibly corresponds to TRBD2 (7 bases). CDR3 length: 12 amino acids. Germline loops: CDR1 MNHEY, CDR2 SVGEGT. V was cut by 5 bases and J by 10 bases, with 13 bases left in between.

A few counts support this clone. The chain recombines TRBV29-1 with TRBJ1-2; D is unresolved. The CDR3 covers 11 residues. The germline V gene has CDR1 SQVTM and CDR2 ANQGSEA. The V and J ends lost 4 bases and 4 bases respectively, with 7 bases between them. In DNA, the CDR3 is TGCAGCGTTGGCCAGATCTATGGCTACACCTTC. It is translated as CSVGQIYGYTF.

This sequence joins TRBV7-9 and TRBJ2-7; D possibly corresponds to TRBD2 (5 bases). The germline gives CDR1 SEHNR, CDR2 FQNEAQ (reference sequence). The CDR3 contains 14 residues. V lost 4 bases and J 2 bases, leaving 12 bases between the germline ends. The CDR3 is CASSSPGNPYEQYF. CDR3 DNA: TGTGCCAGCAGCTCCCCCGGGAATCCCTACGAGCAGTACTTC.

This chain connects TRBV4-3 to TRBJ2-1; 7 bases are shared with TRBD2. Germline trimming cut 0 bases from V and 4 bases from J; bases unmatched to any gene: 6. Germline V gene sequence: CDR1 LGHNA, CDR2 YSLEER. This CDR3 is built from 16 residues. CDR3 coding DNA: TGCGCCAGCAGCCAAGAACCAACTAGCGTTTACAATGAGCAGTTCTTC. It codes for CASSQEPTSVYNEQFF.